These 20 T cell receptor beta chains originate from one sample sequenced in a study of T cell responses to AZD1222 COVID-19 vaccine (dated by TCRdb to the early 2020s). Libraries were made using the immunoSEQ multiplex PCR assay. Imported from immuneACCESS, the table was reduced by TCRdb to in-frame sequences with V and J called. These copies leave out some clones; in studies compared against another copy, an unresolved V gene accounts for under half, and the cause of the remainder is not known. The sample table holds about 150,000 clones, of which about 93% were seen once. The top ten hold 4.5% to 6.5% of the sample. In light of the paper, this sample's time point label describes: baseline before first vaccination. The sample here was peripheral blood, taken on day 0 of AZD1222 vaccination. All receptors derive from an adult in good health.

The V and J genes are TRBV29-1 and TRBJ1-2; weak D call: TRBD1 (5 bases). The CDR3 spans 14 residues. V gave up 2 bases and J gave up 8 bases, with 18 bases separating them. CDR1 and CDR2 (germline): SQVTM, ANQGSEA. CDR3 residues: CSVESRGSGKGYTF. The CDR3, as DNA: TGCAGCGTTGAATCCCGGGGGTCCGGAAAGGGCTACACCTTC.

The DNA for the CDR3 is TGCGCCAGCAGCCAAGACAGGCTAGCGCTCAATGAGCAGTTCTTC. This gives the protein CASSQDRLALNEQFF. The rearrangement joins TRBV4-1 to TRBJ2-1, with D maybe TRBD2 (6 bases). The CDR3 is 15 residues long. Germline lookup yields CDR1 MGHRA and CDR2 YSYEKL. Trimming removed 0 bases from V and 6 bases from J, with 12 bases in between.

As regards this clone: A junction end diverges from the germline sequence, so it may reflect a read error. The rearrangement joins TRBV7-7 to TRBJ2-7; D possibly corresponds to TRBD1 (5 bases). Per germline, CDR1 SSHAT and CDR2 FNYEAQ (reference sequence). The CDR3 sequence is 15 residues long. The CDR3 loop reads CASSVSPTDQNEQYF. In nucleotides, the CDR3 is TGTGCTAGCAGCGTAAGCCCGACAGACCAGAACGAGCAGTACTTC.

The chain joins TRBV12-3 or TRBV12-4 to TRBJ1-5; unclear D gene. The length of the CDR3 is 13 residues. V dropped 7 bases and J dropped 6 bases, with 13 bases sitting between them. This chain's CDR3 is CASTFGDPQPQHF. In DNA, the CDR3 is TGTGCCAGCACCTTTGGTGACCCTCAGCCCCAGCATTTT.

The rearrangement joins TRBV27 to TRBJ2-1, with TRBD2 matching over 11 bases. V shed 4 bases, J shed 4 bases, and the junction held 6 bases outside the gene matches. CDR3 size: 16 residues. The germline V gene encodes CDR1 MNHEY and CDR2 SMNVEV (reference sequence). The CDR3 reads CASSYSGLAGYNEQFF. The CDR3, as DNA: TGTGCCAGCAGTTACAGCGGACTAGCGGGTTACAATGAGCAGTTCTTC.

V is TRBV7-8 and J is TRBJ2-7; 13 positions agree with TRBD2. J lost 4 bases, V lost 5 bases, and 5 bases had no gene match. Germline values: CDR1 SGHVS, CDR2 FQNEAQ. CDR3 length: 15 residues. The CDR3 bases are TGTGCCAGCAGCCGGACTAGCGGGAGTCAGTACGAGCAGTACTTC. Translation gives CASSRTSGSQYEQYF.

CDR3 region: CASSTTGIREQFF. CDR3 nucleotide sequence: TGTGCCAGCAGCACGACAGGTATCCGTGAGCAGTTCTTC. This sequence joins TRBV7-9 and TRBJ2-1, with D maybe TRBD1 (6 bases). Trimming pared 5 bases from V and 9 bases from J, leaving 14 bases between. Per germline, CDR1 SEHNR and CDR2 FQNEAQ (reference sequence). This CDR3 is built from 13 residues.

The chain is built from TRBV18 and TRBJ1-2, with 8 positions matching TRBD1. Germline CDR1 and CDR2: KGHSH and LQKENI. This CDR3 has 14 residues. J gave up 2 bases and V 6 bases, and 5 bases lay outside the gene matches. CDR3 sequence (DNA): TGTGCCAGCTCGGAACGGACAGGGAACTATGGCTACACCTTC. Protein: CASSERTGNYGYTF.

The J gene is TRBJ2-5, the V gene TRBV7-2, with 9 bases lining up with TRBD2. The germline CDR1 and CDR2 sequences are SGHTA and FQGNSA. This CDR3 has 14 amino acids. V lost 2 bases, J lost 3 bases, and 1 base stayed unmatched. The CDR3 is CASSLRLAEETQYF. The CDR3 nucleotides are TGTGCCAGCAGCTTACGACTAGCGGAAGAGACCCAGTACTTC.

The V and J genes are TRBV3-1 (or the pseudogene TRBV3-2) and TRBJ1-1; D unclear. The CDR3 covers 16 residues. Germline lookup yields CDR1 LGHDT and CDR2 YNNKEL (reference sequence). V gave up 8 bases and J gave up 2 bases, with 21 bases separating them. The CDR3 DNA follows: TGTGCCAGCCTATCGAGAATATGTTCGGATAACACTGAAGCTTTCTTT. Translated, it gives CASLSRICSDNTEAFF.

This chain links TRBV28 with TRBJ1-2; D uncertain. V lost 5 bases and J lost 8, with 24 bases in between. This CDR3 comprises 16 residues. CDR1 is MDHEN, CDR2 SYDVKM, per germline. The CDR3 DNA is TGTGCCAGCAGTCCCCTCGGGAGGGAAGGATTTGTGGGCTACACCTTC. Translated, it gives CASSPLGREGFVGYTF.

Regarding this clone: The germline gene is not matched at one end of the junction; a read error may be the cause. The CDR3 DNA reads as TGTGCCAGCAGTGACTCTTACGAGCAGTACTTC. Amino acids: CASSDSYEQYF. The chain uses TRBV6-5 and TRBJ2-7, with D hard to call. This CDR3 has 11 residues. CDR1 MNHEY and CDR2 SVGAGI come from the germline V gene.

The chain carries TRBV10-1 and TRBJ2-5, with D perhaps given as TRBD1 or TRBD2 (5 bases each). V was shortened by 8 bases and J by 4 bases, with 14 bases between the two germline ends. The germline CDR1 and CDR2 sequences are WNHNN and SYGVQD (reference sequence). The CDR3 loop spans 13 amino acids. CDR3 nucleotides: TGCGCCAGCGACCCGGGGACGAGAGAGACCCAGTACTTC. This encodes CASDPGTRETQYF.

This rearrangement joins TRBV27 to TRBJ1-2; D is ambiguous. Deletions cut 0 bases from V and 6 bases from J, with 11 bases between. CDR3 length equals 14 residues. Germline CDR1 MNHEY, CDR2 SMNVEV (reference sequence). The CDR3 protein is CASSLSWSGDGYTF. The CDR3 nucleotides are TGTGCCAGCAGTTTATCTTGGTCCGGGGATGGCTACACCTTC.

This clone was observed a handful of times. The CDR3, as DNA: TGCGCCAGCAGCCAAGATGTAGGGGGCTCTGGGGCCAACGTCCTGACTTTC. Translated, it gives CASSQDVGGSGANVLTF. V is TRBV4-3 and J is TRBJ2-6; TRBD1 might be the D (6 bases). The V end was cut by 0 bases, the J end by 0 bases, with 9 bases between. Germline-derived CDR1 and CDR2 are LGHNA and YSLEER. The CDR3 contains 17 residues.

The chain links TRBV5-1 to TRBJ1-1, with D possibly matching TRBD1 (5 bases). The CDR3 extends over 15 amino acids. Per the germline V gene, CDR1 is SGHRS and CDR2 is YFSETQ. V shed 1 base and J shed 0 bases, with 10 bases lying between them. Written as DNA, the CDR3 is TGCGCCAGCAGCTTGTCAGCCAGGGTGAACACTGAAGCTTTCTTT. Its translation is CASSLSARVNTEAFF.

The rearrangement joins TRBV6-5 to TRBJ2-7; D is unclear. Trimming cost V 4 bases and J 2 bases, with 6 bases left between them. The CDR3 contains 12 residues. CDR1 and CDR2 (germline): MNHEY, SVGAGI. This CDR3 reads CASSSQPYEQYF. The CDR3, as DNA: TGTGCCAGCAGTTCCCAACCCTACGAGCAGTACTTC.

Here the CDR3 reads CASSLYGGSSTDTQYF. CDR3 sequence (DNA): TGTGCCAGCAGTTTATATGGGGGTTCGAGCACAGATACGCAGTATTTT. The chain has TRBV27 and TRBJ2-3, with D possibly called TRBD1 or TRBD2 (5 bases each). The CDR3 is made up of 16 amino acids. Trimming took 1 base from V and 0 from J, leaving 11 bases between them. Germline V CDR1 and CDR2: MNHEY, SMNVEV (reference sequence).

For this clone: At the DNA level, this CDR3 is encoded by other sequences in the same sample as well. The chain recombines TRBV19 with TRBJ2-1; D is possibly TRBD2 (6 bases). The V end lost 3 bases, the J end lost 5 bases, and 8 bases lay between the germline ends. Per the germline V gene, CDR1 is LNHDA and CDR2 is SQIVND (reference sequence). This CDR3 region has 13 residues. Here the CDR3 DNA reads TGTGCCAGTAGTATCGGAGGGGACAATGAGCAGTTCTTC. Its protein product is CASSIGGDNEQFF.

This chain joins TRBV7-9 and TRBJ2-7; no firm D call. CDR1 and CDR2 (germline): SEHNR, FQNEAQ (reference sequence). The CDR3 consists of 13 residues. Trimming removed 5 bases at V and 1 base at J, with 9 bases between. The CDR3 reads CASSPPSSYEQYF. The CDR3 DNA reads TGTGCCAGCAGCCCCCCCTCATCCTACGAGCAGTACTTC.